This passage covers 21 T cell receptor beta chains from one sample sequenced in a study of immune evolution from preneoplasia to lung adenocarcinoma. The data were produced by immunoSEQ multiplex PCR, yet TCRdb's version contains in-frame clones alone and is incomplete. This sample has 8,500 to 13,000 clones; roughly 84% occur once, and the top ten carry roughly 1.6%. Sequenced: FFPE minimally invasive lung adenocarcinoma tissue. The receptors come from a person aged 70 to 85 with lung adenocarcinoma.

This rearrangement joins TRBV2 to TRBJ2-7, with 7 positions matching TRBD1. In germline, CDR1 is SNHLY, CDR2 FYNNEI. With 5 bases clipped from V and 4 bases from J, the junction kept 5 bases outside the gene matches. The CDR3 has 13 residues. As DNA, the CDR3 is TGTGCCAGCAGTTCAAGACAGGGTTACGAGCAGTACTTC. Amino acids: CASSSRQGYEQYF.

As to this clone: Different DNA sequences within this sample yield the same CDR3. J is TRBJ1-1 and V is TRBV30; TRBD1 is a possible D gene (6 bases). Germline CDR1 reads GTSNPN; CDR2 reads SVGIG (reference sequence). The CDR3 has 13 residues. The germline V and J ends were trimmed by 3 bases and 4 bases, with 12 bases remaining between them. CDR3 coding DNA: TGTGCCTGGAGGCAGGGGTCGCGCACTGAAGCTTTCTTT. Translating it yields CAWRQGSRTEAFF.

CDR3 coding DNA: TGTGCCTACAGGACAGAATCCTACGAGCAGTACTTC. Residues: CAYRTESYEQYF. The chain carries TRBV30 and TRBJ2-7, with D perhaps TRBD1 (6 bases). The CDR3 has 12 amino acids. Trimming left V 7 bases short and J 1 base short, with 11 bases between. Per the germline V gene, CDR1 is GTSNPN and CDR2 is SVGIG (reference sequence).

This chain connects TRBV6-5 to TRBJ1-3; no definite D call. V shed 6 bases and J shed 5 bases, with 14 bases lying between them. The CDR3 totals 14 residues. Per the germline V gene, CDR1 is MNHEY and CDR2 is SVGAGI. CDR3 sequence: CASSPLNNRNTIYF. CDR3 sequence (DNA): TGTGCCAGCAGCCCTCTCAATAACAGAAACACCATATATTTT.

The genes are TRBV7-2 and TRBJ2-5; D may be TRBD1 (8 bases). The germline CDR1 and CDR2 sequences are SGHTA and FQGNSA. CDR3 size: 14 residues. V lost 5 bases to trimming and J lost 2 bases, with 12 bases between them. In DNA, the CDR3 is TGTGCCAGCAGCAACAGGGGGGGACAAGAGACCCAGTACTTC. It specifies CASSNRGGQETQYF.

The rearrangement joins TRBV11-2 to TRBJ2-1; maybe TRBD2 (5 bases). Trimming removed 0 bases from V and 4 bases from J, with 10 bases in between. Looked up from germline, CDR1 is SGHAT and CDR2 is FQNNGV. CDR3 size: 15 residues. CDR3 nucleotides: TGTGCCAGCAGCTTAGAACGGGATGGGTACAATGAGCAGTTCTTC. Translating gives CASSLERDGYNEQFF.

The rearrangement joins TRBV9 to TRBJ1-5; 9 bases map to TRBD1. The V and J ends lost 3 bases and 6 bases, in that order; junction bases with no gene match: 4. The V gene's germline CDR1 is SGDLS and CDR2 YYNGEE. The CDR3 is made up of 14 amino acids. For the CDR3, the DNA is TGTGCCAGCAGCGAGAGGGGACAGGGTCAGCCCCAGCATTTT. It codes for CASSERGQGQPQHF.

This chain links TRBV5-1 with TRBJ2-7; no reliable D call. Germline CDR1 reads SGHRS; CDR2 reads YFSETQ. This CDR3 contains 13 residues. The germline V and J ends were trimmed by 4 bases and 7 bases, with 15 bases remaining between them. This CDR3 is CASSQSQQWEQYF. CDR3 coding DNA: TGCGCCAGCAGCCAATCACAGCAATGGGAGCAGTACTTC.

The CDR3 DNA reads TGTGCCTGGAGTGTAAAGGGAAGTTATAATTCACCCCTCCACTTT. It specifies CAWSVKGSYNSPLHF. The rearrangement joins TRBV30 to TRBJ1-6; the D is unclear. V lost 0 bases to trimming and J lost 4 bases, with 10 bases between them. Germline CDR1 reads GTSNPN; CDR2 reads SVGIG (reference sequence). This CDR3 spans 15 amino acids.

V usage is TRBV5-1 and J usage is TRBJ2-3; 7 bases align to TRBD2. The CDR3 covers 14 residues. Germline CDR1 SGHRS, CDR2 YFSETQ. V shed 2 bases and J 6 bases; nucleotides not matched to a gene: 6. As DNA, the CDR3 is TGCGCCAGCAGCTTCGCGGCGGGAGCGGATACGCAGTATTTT. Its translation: CASSFAAGADTQYF.

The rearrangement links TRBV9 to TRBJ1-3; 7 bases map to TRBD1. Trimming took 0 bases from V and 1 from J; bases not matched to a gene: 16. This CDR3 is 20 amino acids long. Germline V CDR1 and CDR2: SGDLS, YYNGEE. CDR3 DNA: TGTGCCAGCAGCGTAGGACTCGGACAGGAAGTCGGCATATCTGGAAACACCATATATTTT. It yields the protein CASSVGLGQEVGISGNTIYF.

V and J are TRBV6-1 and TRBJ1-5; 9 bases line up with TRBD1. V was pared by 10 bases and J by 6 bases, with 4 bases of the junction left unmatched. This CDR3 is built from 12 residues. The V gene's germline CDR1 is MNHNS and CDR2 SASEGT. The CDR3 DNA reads TGTGCCACGACAGGGGGAGTTCAGCCCCAGCATTTT. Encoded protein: CATTGGVQPQHF.

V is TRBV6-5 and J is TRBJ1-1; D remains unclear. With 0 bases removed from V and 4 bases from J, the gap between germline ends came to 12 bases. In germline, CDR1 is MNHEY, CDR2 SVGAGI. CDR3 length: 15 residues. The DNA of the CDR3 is TGTGCCAGCAGTTACTCAAGCAGCCTGGGCACTGAAGCTTTCTTT. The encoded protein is CASSYSSSLGTEAFF.

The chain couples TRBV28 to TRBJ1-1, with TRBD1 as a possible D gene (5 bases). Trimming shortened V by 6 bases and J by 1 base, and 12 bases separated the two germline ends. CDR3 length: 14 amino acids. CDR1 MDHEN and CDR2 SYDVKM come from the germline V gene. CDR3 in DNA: TGTGCCAGCAGGGCGGGAACAGGGAACACTGAAGCTTTCTTT. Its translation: CASRAGTGNTEAFF.

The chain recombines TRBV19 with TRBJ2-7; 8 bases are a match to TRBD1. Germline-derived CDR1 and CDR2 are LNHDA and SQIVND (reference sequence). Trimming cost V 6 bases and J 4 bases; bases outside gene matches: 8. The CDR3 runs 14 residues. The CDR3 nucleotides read TGTGCCAGTAGCCAACCGGACAGGGCGTACGAGCAGTACTTC. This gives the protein CASSQPDRAYEQYF.

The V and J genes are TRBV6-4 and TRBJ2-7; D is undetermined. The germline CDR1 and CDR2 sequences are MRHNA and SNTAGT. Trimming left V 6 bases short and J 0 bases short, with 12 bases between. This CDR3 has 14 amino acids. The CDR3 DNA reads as TGTGCCAGCAGGGTGGAAGAGAGCTCCTACGAGCAGTACTTC. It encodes CASRVEESSYEQYF.

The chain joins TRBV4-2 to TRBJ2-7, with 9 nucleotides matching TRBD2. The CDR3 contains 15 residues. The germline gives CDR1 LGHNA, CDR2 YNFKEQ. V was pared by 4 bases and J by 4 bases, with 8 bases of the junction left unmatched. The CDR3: CASSLQGGGAYEQYF. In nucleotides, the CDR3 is TGTGCCAGCAGCCTGCAGGGCGGGGGGGCTTACGAGCAGTACTTC.

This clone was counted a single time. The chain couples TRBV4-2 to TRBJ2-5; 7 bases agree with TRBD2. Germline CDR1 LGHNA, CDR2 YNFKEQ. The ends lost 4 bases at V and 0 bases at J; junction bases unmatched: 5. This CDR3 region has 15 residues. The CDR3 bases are TGTGCCAGCAGCCTTCCCGGACTAGACCAAGAGACCCAGTACTTC. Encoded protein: CASSLPGLDQETQYF.

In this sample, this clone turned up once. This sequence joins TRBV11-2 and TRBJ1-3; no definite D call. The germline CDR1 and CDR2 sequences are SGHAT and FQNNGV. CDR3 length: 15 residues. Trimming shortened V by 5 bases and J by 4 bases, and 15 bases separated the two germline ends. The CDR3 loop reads CASSQAVGYGNTIYF. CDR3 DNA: TGTGCCAGCAGCCAGGCGGTGGGTTACGGAAACACCATATATTTT.

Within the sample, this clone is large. CDR3: CAWSATGGTNEKLFF. The DNA for the CDR3 is TGTGCCTGGAGTGCCACAGGGGGCACTAATGAAAAACTGTTTTTT. V gene TRBV30 combines with J gene TRBJ1-4; 9 bases are a match to TRBD1. Germline V CDR1 and CDR2: GTSNPN, SVGIG (reference sequence). The CDR3 has 15 residues. Germline trimming cut 1 base from V and 2 bases from J; bases unmatched to any gene: 2. The whole variable domain, remainder taken from reference TRBV30 and TRBJ1-4, is SQTIHQWPATLVQPVGSPLSLECTVEGTSNPNLYWYRQAAGRGLQLLFYSVGIGQISSEVPQNLSASRPQDRQFILSSKKLLLSDSGFYLCAWSATGGTNEKLFFGSGTQLSVL.

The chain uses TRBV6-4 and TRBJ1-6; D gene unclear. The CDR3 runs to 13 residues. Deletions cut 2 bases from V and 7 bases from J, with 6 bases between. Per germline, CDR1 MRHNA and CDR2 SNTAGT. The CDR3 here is CASSDILNSPLHF. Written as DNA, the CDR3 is TGTGCCAGCAGTGACATTCTGAATTCACCCCTCCACTTT.